This T cell receptor (beta chain) originates from a study of chemoradiotherapy in HPV16-positive cancers. Study in general: Two HPV16-positive patients' cells yielded candidate HPV-specific clones and common motifs. Broader study findings: Better recurrence-free survival went with HPV-responsive T-cell expansion in HPV16-positive patients. HPV-specific T cells were functionally defined from only two HPV16-positive patients.

Turning to this clone: What it binds is not known.

Sequencing was performed with immunoSEQ multiplex PCR; in TCRdb, only in-frame clones are kept and a portion is missing. This sample has 30,000 to 40,000 clones, with 80% to 90% found just once. CDR1 is MGHRA, CDR2 YSYEKL, per germline. The CDR3 runs to 17 residues. The V gene lost 1 base and the J gene lost 5 bases, with 18 bases spanning the gap. The V and J genes are TRBV4-1 and TRBJ2-4; D might be TRBD2 (7 bases). Sequenced here: blood, sampled from a patient who underwent chemoradiotherapy. The source is a human donor with HPV-associated anogenital cancer. The CDR3 loop reads CASSQAGGHLKENIQYF. The DNA of the CDR3 is TGCGCCAGCAGCCAAGCCGGGGGGCACCTTAAGGAAAACATTCAGTACTTC.